This TCR beta chain was recovered during a study of blood T cell repertoires in COVID-19 (dated by TCRdb to between 2020 and 2021). Broadly, across the study: Collaborator samples came from the United States, Italy and Spain and covered acute and convalescent phases of COVID-19. The prospective study material was composed of cDNA or gDNA derived from T cells, B-cell-depleted T cells, or PBMCs. Deeply sampled blood TCRbeta repertoires from subjects exposed to, actively infected with, or recovered from COVID-19 were included in the dataset. A freely available public database, intended as a resource for researchers studying the immune response to SARS-CoV-2, is where the repertoires were released. Samples were obtained from the ongoing ImmuneRACE study (first 160 participants) and from over 1,000 subjects provided by 6 global collaborators. Nearly every sample came with metadata listing a de-identified subject ID, COVID-19 status, age in years and sex. HLA class I and class II types, where available, came from metadata supplied by the sample provider rather than from assay-based typing. Beyond this particular receptor, the publication reports: How much clinical and demographic metadata was included differed by source and by participant, and the metadata was provided uncurated.

TCRbeta CDR3 regions were amplified from genomic DNA using the immunoSEQ Assay, a bias-controlled multiplex PCR. The study's own analysis went as follows. The number of nucleated cells in each sample was estimated from the amplification of reference gene primers within the assay. Sequence reads were collapsed and filtered to measure the absolute abundance of every unique TCRbeta CDR3 rearrangement. For each sample, productive Simpson clonality was calculated by taking the square root of Simpson's diversity index across productive rearrangements. TCRdb carries this immuneACCESS record with in-frame sequences only. Its versions omit some clonotypes, under half of them owing to an unresolved V gene in the studies checked, with the rest unexplained. V, J and clone size are those of that table, while D and trimming were read from the DNA. In this sample the table shows around 50,000 clones, around 86% of which occur a single time. The biggest ten clones account for 2.5% to 3% of the sample.

Each collaborating institution followed its own protocols to collect whole blood in K2EDTA tubes. For TCRbeta analysis, collaborators shipped samples as frozen whole blood, isolated PBMCs, or DNA extracted from either of those sample types. Concerning this clone: Which antigen it targets is not known. Base qualities were left out, and no much larger clone turns up one base away.

CDR1 is given as SGHNT and CDR2 as YYREEE, both from the germline V gene (reference sequence). V has 0 bases trimmed and J has 5 bases trimmed; junction bases matching no gene number 9. From cysteine to phenylalanine, the CDR3 is 16 amino acids long. The kept DNA is CDR3 alone, 48 bases in frame from the first base. Source material: peripheral blood. The sequence was obtained from a woman of 80 years or more with acute or convalescent COVID-19. Recombination connected TRBV5-4 to TRBJ2-7; TRBD2 agrees with 9 junctional bases. The sequence in DNA is TGTGCCAGCAGCTTGGGTCCTAGCGGGGTCAAAAACGAGCAGTACTTC. This yields the protein CASSLGPSGVKNEQYF.